This T cell receptor beta chain was observed in a study of control samples from healthy donors and cancer patients. Germline-derived CDR1 and CDR2 are SGDLS and YYNGEE. The CDR3 totals 15 residues. V lost 2 bases and J lost 4, with 12 bases in between. Produced via immunoSEQ multiplex PCR; TCRdb's table is partial and in-frame only. Here the sample spans about 140,000 clones, approximately 94% being singletons. Sequencing input: blood. V and J are TRBV9 and TRBJ2-2; TRBD2 is a possible D gene (6 bases). The TCR was taken from a man in his forties in good health. The CDR3 loop reads CASSVGGSSTGELFF. In DNA, the CDR3 is TGTGCCAGCAGCGTTGGGGGGTCGAGCACCGGGGAGCTGTTTTTT. The full variable domain, its missing parts supplied by reference TRBV9 and TRBJ2-2, is DSGVTQTPKHLITATGQRVTLRCSPRSGDLSVYWYQQSLDQGLQFLIQYYNGEERAKGNILERFSAQQFPDLHSELNLSSLELGDSALYFCASSVGGSSTGELFFGEGSRLTVL.